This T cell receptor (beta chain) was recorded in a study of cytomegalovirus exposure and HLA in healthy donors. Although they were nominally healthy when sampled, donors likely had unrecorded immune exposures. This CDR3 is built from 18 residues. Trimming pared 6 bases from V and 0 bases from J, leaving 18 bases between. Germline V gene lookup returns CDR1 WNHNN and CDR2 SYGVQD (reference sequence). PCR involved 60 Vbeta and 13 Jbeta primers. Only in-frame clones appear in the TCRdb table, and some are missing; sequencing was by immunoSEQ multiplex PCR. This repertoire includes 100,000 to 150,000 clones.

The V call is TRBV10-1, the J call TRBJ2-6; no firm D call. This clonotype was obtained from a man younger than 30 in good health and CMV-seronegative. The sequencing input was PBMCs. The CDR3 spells CASSPGSTPSSGANVLTF. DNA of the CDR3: TGCGCCAGCAGCCCCGGGTCAACACCTAGCTCTGGGGCCAACGTCCTGACTTTC.